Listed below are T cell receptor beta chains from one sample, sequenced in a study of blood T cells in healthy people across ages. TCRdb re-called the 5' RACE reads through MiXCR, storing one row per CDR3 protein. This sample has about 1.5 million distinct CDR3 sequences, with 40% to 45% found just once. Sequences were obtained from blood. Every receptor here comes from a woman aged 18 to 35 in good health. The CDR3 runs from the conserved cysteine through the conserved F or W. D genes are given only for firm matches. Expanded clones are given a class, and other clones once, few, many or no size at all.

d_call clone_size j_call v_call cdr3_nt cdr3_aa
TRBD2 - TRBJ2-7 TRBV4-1 TGCGCCAGCAGCCACCTGGCGGGGGGCTACAACGAGCAGTACTTC CASSHLAGGYNEQYF
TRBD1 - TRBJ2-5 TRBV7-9 TGTGCCAGCAGCTCCGACAGGGGAGGATTGTACTTC CASSSDRGGLYF
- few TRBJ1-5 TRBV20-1 TGCAGTGCTAACAGGCATCATCAGCCCCAGCATTTT CSANRHHQPQHF
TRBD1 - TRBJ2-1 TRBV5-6 TGTGCCAGCAGCCCTGAACCTGACAGGGGTGTAGTATCCTACAATGAGCAGTTCTTC CASSPEPDRGVVSYNEQFF
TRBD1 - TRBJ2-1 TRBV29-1 TGCAGCGTTGGGACAGGGGGATACTACAATGAGCAGTTCTTC CSVGTGGYYNEQFF
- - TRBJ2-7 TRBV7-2 TGTGCCAGCAGTTTTTCCGGGGTTATGTTCCCGGGGAATGAGCAGTACTTC CASSFSGVMFPGNEQYF
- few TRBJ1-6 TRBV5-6 TGTGCCAGCAGCCGGCTTTTTCGGGATTCACCCCTCCACTTT CASSRLFRDSPLHF
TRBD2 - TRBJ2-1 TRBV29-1 TGCAGCGTCTCGCTAGCGGGAGGGTATAATGAGCAGTTCTTC CSVSLAGGYNEQFF
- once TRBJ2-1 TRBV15 TGTGCCACCAGCAGAGTGACAGGTTGGGATGAGCAGTTCTTC CATSRVTGWDEQFF
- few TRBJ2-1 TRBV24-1 TGTGCCACCAGTGGGACGGTGAACAATGAGCAGTTCTTC CATSGTVNNEQFF
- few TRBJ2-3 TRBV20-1 TGCAGCTTTTCGCCCCCTTACGATACGCAGTATTTT CSFSPPYDTQYF